This T cell receptor (beta chain) was captured by sequencing in a study of T cell repertoires in cytomegalovirus infection. Study as a whole: Based on public TCR beta signatures, there were indications of CMV infection and of a matching HLA type.

Germline-derived CDR1 and CDR2 are MNHEY and SVGAGI. The length of the CDR3 is 14 residues. V was cut by 10 bases and J by 6 bases, with 18 bases left in between. TCRdb re-analysed the reads in MiXCR, keeping a single row per CDR3 protein. The sample lists 140,000 to 150,000 distinct CDR3 sequences; over 30% were seen once. Note on this clonotype: Its target is unknown.

The V and J genes are TRBV6-5 and TRBJ2-2; D is unresolved. The TCR was taken from a human donor in good health (CMV status not recorded). Some clones in this sample may be carry-over from other donors' samples. The sample consisted of CD8+ T cells from cultured PBMCs, taken from culture after CMV antigen stimulation. The CDR3 sequence: CATLGSEWPGELFF. The CDR3 coding sequence is TGTGCCACCCTAGGTTCTGAGTGGCCCGGGGAGCTGTTTTTT.